A selection of T cell receptor beta chains follows, all from one sample in a study of blood T cell repertoires in COVID-19. TCRdb's table, derived via immunoSEQ multiplex PCR, lists solely in-frame clones and lacks some. Here the sample spans about 100,000 clones, roughly 80% being singletons. The sample was peripheral blood. All receptors come from a man in his 70s with active or convalescent COVID-19. The CDR3 runs from the conserved cysteine through the conserved F or W. D genes are given only for firm matches. Clone size, where shown, is once, few, many, or a class for clones that have expanded.

>TRBV15|.|TRBD1|TRBJ1-4|15
CATSRGRTGLEKLFF
TGTGCCACCAGCAGAGGGAGGACAGGTCTTGAAAAACTGTTTTTT
>TRBV7-9|once|.|TRBJ1-2|13
CASSLQDNYGYTF
TGTGCCAGCAGCTTACAGGATAACTATGGCTACACCTTC
>TRBV2|.|.|TRBJ1-5|14
CASSEAGGNQPQHF
TGTGCCAGCAGTGAAGCAGGGGGCAATCAGCCCCAGCATTTT
>TRBV30|.|.|TRBJ1-1|13
CAWSAGWNTEAFF
TGTGCCTGGAGTGCCGGTTGGAACACTGAAGCTTTCTTT
>TRBV6-2/TRBV6-3|.|TRBD2|TRBJ2-1|18
CASSYDPPLAGGGNEQFF
TGTGCCAGCAGTTATGACCCCCCTTTAGCGGGGGGGGGTAATGAGCAGTTCTTC
>TRBV7-2|.|.|TRBJ1-1|15
CASSLSLTENTEAFF
TGTGCCAGCAGCTTATCACTAACTGAAAACACTGAAGCTTTCTTT
>TRBV7-2|few|TRBD1|TRBJ1-6|14
CASSVGQGNSPLHF
TGTGCCAGCAGCGTGGGACAGGGGAATTCACCCCTCCACTTT
>TRBV7-9|few|TRBD2|TRBJ2-5|14
CASSLLAGGETQYF
TGTGCCAGCAGCTTGCTAGCGGGCGGGGAGACCCAGTACTTC
>TRBV27|.|.|TRBJ1-6|14
CASSTSGTNSPLHF
TGTGCCAGCAGTACCTCCGGGACAAATTCACCCCTCCACTTT
>TRBV2|.|.|TRBJ1-5|13
CATRETLNQPQHF
TGTGCCACCCGGGAGACCCTCAATCAGCCCCAGCATTTT
>TRBV5-5|.|.|TRBJ1-5|15
CASSLGGGDNQPQHF
TGTGCCAGCAGCTTGGGGGGAGGGGATAATCAGCCCCAGCATTTT
>TRBV12-5|few|TRBD2|TRBJ2-2|17
CASGFGKGRPGGGELFF
TGTGCTAGTGGTTTTGGTAAGGGCCGACCGGGGGGCGGGGAGCTGTTTTTT
>TRBV27|.|TRBD1|TRBJ2-7|15
CASSADRGLTYEQYF
TGTGCCAGCAGTGCCGACAGGGGTCTTACCTACGAGCAGTACTTC
>TRBV20-1|.|.|TRBJ2-5|11
CSARGQETQYF
TGCAGTGCGCGGGGCCAAGAGACCCAGTACTTC
>TRBV11-3|few|.|TRBJ2-1|16
CASSPTTSSVHNEQFF
TGTGCCAGCAGCCCCACAACTAGCTCGGTCCACAATGAGCAGTTCTTC
>TRBV4-2|.|.|TRBJ2-2|16
CASSQVGDSYTGELFF
TGTGCCAGCAGCCAAGTTGGGGACTCCTACACCGGGGAGCTGTTTTTT
>TRBV19|.|.|TRBJ2-4|15
CASSIRSSPENIQYF
TGTGCCAGTAGTATTAGATCTAGCCCGGAAAACATTCAGTACTTC
>TRBV7-2|.|.|TRBJ1-2|12
CASSAPTRVNTF
TGTGCCAGCAGCGCACCGACAAGAGTGAACACCTTC
>TRBV10-3|.|TRBD1|TRBJ1-1|14
CAISEGQGNTEAFF
TGTGCCATCAGTGAGGGACAGGGCAATACTGAAGCTTTCTTT
>TRBV6-5|.|.|TRBJ1-2|13
CASNLGRDYGYTF
TGTGCCAGCAATTTGGGGAGGGACTATGGCTACACCTTC
>TRBV25-1|.|.|TRBJ2-3|14
CASSARQARDTQYF
TGTGCCAGCAGTGCCCGACAGGCGAGAGATACGCAGTATTTT
>TRBV7-9|.|.|TRBJ1-2|15
CASSLGTRANYGYTF
TGTGCCAGCAGCTTAGGGACTCGGGCTAACTATGGCTACACCTTC
>TRBV2|.|.|TRBJ2-7|12
CASRGGSYEQYF
TGTGCCAGCAGGGGGGGCTCCTACGAGCAGTACTTC
>TRBV7-2|.|TRBD1|TRBJ1-6|16
CASSLGQGNLEAPLHF
TGTGCCAGCAGCTTAGGACAGGGGAATTTAGAAGCACCCCTCCACTTT
>TRBV5-1|.|.|TRBJ1-4|16
CASSLEGSAGGEKLFF
TGCGCCAGCAGCTTGGAAGGGTCCGCCGGGGGAGAAAAACTGTTTTTT
>TRBV3-1/TRBV3-2|.|.|TRBJ1-1|16
CASSPGAERGGTEAFF
TGTGCCAGCAGCCCCGGGGCGGAGAGGGGAGGGACTGAAGCTTTCTTT
>TRBV5-4|.|.|TRBJ1-2|14
CASSLGGVFYGYTF
TGTGCCAGCAGCTTAGGCGGTGTCTTCTATGGCTACACCTTC
>TRBV5-4|.|TRBD2|TRBJ2-7|14
CASSLTSGAYEQYF
TGTGCCAGCAGCTTAACTAGCGGAGCCTACGAGCAGTACTTC
>TRBV3-1/TRBV3-2|.|.|TRBJ2-1|14
CASSPDTVWNEQFF
TGTGCCAGCAGCCCGGACACGGTGTGGAATGAGCAGTTCTTC
>TRBV30|.|TRBD2|TRBJ2-3|12
CAWGTSGTTQYF
TGTGCCTGGGGGACTAGCGGAACTACGCAGTATTTT
>TRBV7-2|.|.|TRBJ2-5|13
CASSLGVIETQYF
TGTGCCAGCAGCTTGGGAGTTATCGAGACCCAGTACTTC
>TRBV5-1|.|TRBD1|TRBJ2-2|15
CASSPGTGETGELFF
TGCGCCAGCAGCCCCGGGACAGGGGAAACCGGGGAGCTGTTTTTT
>TRBV27|.|.|TRBJ2-3|15
CASSSPSGPTDTQYF
TGTGCCAGCAGTTCCCCAAGCGGACCCACAGATACGCAGTATTTT
>TRBV3-1/TRBV3-2|.|.|TRBJ2-5|14
CASSQEVTEETQYF
TGTGCCAGCAGCCAAGAGGTGACGGAGGAGACCCAGTACTTC
>TRBV11-1|.|.|TRBJ2-5|12
CASSRKQGTQYF
TGTGCCAGCAGCCGTAAGCAGGGGACCCAGTACTTC
>TRBV6-5|.|TRBD1|TRBJ2-1|16
CASSYSVQGAFNEQFF
TGTGCCAGCAGTTACTCGGTCCAGGGGGCATTCAATGAGCAGTTCTTC
>TRBV19|.|.|TRBJ1-5|15
CASSIFWTENQPQHF
TGTGCCAGTAGTATATTTTGGACAGAGAATCAGCCCCAGCATTTT
>TRBV6-5|.|TRBD1|TRBJ2-5|14
CARRQGGPQETQYF
TGTGCCAGGCGACAGGGGGGACCCCAAGAGACCCAGTACTTC
>TRBV10-3|.|TRBD2|TRBJ2-3|23
CAISSRGGANGGEGGPRTDTQYF
TGTGCCATCAGTTCCCGGGGGGGAGCTAATGGTGGAGAGGGGGGCCCCCGCACAGATACGCAGTATTTT
>TRBV10-2|.|.|TRBJ2-7|14
CASSDPRRAREQYF
TGCGCCAGCAGTGACCCTAGGCGCGCCCGCGAGCAGTACTTC
>TRBV10-3|once|TRBD1|TRBJ1-6|15
CAISDPGTGDSPLHF
TGTGCCATCAGTGACCCCGGGACAGGAGATTCACCCCTCCACTTT
>TRBV7-9|once|TRBD1|TRBJ1-4|14
CASSHRGTNEKLFF
TGTGCCAGCAGCCACAGGGGAACTAATGAAAAACTGTTTTTT
>TRBV7-8|.|.|TRBJ1-2|14
CASSLAGSEGGYTF
TGTGCCAGCAGCTTAGCGGGCAGCGAGGGTGGCTACACCTTC
>TRBV7-2|.|TRBD1|TRBJ2-1|15
CASSLDRSYNDEQFF
TGTGCCAGCAGCCTGGACAGGAGCTACAACGATGAGCAGTTCTTC
>TRBV7-2|few|.|TRBJ1-2|14
CASSLGGVRRSSAF
TGTGCCAGCAGCTTAGGGGGAGTTAGGAGGAGCAGCGCCTTC
>TRBV7-2|once|TRBD1|TRBJ1-2|13
CASSKTGNYGYTF
TGTGCCAGCAGCAAGACAGGGAACTATGGCTACACCTTC
>TRBV5-1|.|TRBD1|TRBJ2-2|14
CASSLKGAAGELFF
TGCGCCAGCAGCTTAAAGGGGGCTGCCGGGGAGCTGTTTTTT
>TRBV9|.|.|TRBJ2-2|15
CASSNDRGVPGELFF
TGTGCCAGCAGCAATGATCGGGGAGTACCCGGGGAGCTGTTTTTT
>TRBV11-3|.|TRBD2|TRBJ2-2|16
CASSERRGGATGELFF
TGTGCCAGCAGCGAACGGCGGGGGGGAGCCACCGGGGAGCTGTTTTTT
>TRBV12-5|.|TRBD2|TRBJ2-1|19
CASGLEGLAGGPSYNEQFF
TGTGCTAGTGGGCTAGAAGGACTAGCGGGAGGCCCCTCCTACAATGAGCAGTTCTTC
>TRBV6-5|.|.|TRBJ1-1|13
CASRPQVNSEAFF
TGTGCCAGCAGACCCCAGGTTAACTCTGAAGCTTTCTTT
>TRBV20-1|.|.|TRBJ2-1|11
CSAHRVNEQFF
TGCAGTGCCCACAGGGTGAATGAGCAGTTCTTC
>TRBV7-9|.|.|TRBJ2-2|17
CASSPLPGAVVSGELFF
TGTGCCAGCAGCCCCCTGCCGGGAGCGGTGGTGAGCGGGGAGCTGTTTTTT
>TRBV7-2|.|TRBD1|TRBJ2-7|15
CASSQNRDRPYEQYF
TGTGCCAGCAGCCAGAACCGGGACAGACCCTACGAGCAGTACTTC
>TRBV12-3/TRBV12-4|.|.|TRBJ2-1|11
CASSLAYEQFF
TGTGCCAGCAGTTTAGCCTATGAGCAGTTCTTC
>TRBV13|.|.|TRBJ2-2|13
CASSGAVTGELFF
TGTGCCAGCAGCGGGGCGGTCACCGGGGAGCTGTTTTTT
>TRBV11-2|.|TRBD2|TRBJ2-3|17
CASSLGATSLSTDTQYF
TGTGCCAGCAGCTTAGGCGCGACTAGCCTGTCCACAGATACGCAGTATTTT
>TRBV29-1|once|.|TRBJ2-7|11
CSVEVRGEQYF
TGCAGCGTTGAGGTAAGAGGCGAGCAGTACTTC
>TRBV5-1|.|TRBD2|TRBJ2-1|15
CASFPSGGSYNEQFF
TGCGCCAGCTTCCCTAGCGGGGGGTCCTACAATGAGCAGTTCTTC